This is a list of T cell receptor beta chains from one sample in a study of blood T cell repertoires in COVID-19. Assay used: immunoSEQ multiplex PCR; TCRdb lists only in-frame clones, some missing. Counted here are about 48,000 clones, 82% occurring once; the ten biggest clones make up roughly 7%. Sequenced sample: peripheral blood. The receptors were gathered from a man in his forties with acute or convalescent COVID-19. CDR3s include the opening cysteine and the closing phenylalanine or tryptophan. The D gene is left open where the match is weak. Clone size appears in some rows only: once, few, many, or a class for an expanded clone.

D,J,V,size,CDR3,DNA
TRBD1,TRBJ1-5,TRBV5-5,-,CASSPQGYQPQHF,TGTGCCAGCAGCCCACAGGGGTATCAGCCCCAGCATTTT
-,TRBJ2-1,TRBV3-1/TRBV3-2,once,CASSQVTLGDEQFF,TGTGCCAGCAGCCAAGTGACGTTAGGGGATGAGCAGTTCTTC
-,TRBJ2-1,TRBV28,-,CASTRGNNEQFF,TGTGCCAGCACACGCGGGAACAATGAGCAGTTCTTC
-,TRBJ1-2,TRBV19,-,CASSIGQAGCTF,TGTGCCAGTAGTATCGGTCAGGCGGGATGCACCTTC
-,TRBJ1-2,TRBV6-7,few,CASSCDRRSNYGYTF,TGTGCCAGCAGTTGCGACAGGCGATCTAACTATGGCTACACCTTC
-,TRBJ1-6,TRBV30,few,CACNSGTYNSPLHF,TGTGCCTGTAATTCAGGGACCTATAATTCACCCCTCCACTTT
TRBD2,TRBJ2-7,TRBV7-9,-,CASSLLAGGTYEQYF,TGTGCCAGCAGCTTACTAGCGGGGGGAACCTACGAGCAGTACTTC
TRBD1,TRBJ1-1,TRBV15,once,CATSGQGRVAFF,TGTGCCACCTCCGGACAGGGGAGGGTAGCTTTCTTT
-,TRBJ1-5,TRBV24-1,-,CATSASSNQPQHF,TGTGCCACCAGTGCTTCTAGCAATCAGCCCCAGCATTTT
-,TRBJ2-2,TRBV28,-,CASSLSTANTGELFF,TGTGCCAGCAGCCTAAGCACAGCGAACACCGGGGAGCTGTTTTTT
-,TRBJ2-6,TRBV24-1,-,CATSGPGGANVLTF,TGTGCCACCAGTGGGCCAGGGGGGGCCAACGTCCTGACTTTC
TRBD1,TRBJ1-6,TRBV7-2,-,CASSASTGGISPLHF,TGTGCCAGCAGCGCCTCGACAGGGGGCATTTCACCCCTCCACTTT
-,TRBJ2-1,TRBV5-1,-,CASSLWRQGSSRYNEQFF,TGCGCCAGCAGCTTGTGGAGGCAAGGGTCTAGTAGATACAATGAGCAGTTCTTC
-,TRBJ2-5,TRBV7-2,-,CASSLAPGSGETQYF,TGTGCCAGCAGCTTAGCGCCAGGCTCCGGAGAGACCCAGTACTTC
-,TRBJ2-2,TRBV2,-,CASSVVGVAGELFF,TGTGCCAGCAGTGTGGTCGGGGTGGCCGGGGAGCTGTTTTTT
-,TRBJ2-3,TRBV30,-,CAWRAFYSGEGTDTQYF,TGTGCCTGGAGGGCCTTCTATTCCGGGGAGGGCACAGATACGCAGTATTTT
TRBD2,TRBJ2-3,TRBV30,-,CAWSTGTRYSDTQYF,TGTGCCTGGAGTACTGGGACTAGGTACTCAGATACGCAGTATTTT
-,TRBJ1-4,TRBV30,-,CAWGPRDRREKLFF,TGTGCCTGGGGACCGCGGGATCGGCGGGAAAAACTGTTTTTT
-,TRBJ1-5,TRBV30,few,CAWSLKGNQPQHF,TGTGCCTGGAGTCTGAAGGGGAATCAGCCCCAGCATTTT
TRBD1,TRBJ1-6,TRBV14,-,CASSRETGGPRYNSPLHF,TGTGCCAGCAGCCGAGAAACAGGGGGCCCCCGCTATAATTCACCCCTCCACTTT
-,TRBJ2-3,TRBV28,-,CASSLFGQGPRTDTQYF,TGTGCCAGCAGTTTATTTGGGCAGGGGCCACGCACAGATACGCAGTATTTT
-,TRBJ2-1,TRBV24-1,-,CATSDIPTGSEQFF,TGTGCCACCAGTGATATCCCTACTGGGAGTGAGCAGTTCTTC
-,TRBJ1-1,TRBV3-1/TRBV3-2,-,CASSQKSSTEAFF,TGTGCCAGCAGCCAAAAAAGTAGTACTGAAGCTTTCTTT
TRBD1,TRBJ1-4,TRBV7-9,few,CASSLSGQGGEKLFF,TGTGCCAGCAGCTTATCAGGACAGGGAGGGGAAAAACTGTTTTTT
-,TRBJ2-2,TRBV30,-,CAWMRGKGRNTGELFF,TGTGCCTGGATGAGGGGGAAGGGGAGGAACACCGGGGAGCTGTTTTTT
-,TRBJ2-7,TRBV18,once,CASSPQGRGYEQYF,TGTGCCAGCTCACCACAGGGCAGGGGCTACGAGCAGTACTTC
-,TRBJ1-2,TRBV10-3,-,CAISGEVSNYGYTF,TGTGCCATCAGCGGGGAGGTTTCTAACTATGGCTACACCTTC
-,TRBJ1-2,TRBV6-6,-,CASSRSLAGVQFRYTF,TGTGCCAGCAGTCGAAGCCTGGCAGGGGTGCAATTTCGCTACACCTTC
TRBD2,TRBJ2-7,TRBV30,few,CAWSVRDYSVYEQYF,TGTGCCTGGAGTGTCCGGGACTATAGCGTCTACGAGCAGTACTTC
-,TRBJ1-2,TRBV12-3/TRBV12-4,-,CASTSGYGYTF,TGTGCCAGCACCTCGGGATATGGCTACACCTTC
TRBD1,TRBJ2-7,TRBV5-4,-,CASSLGGRGQGTPHEQYF,TGTGCCAGCAGCTTGGGGGGGAGGGGACAGGGAACTCCCCACGAGCAGTACTTC
TRBD1,TRBJ1-2,TRBV4-3,once,CASSQATGLGYTF,TGCGCCAGCAGCCAAGCGACAGGGCTAGGCTACACCTTC
-,TRBJ1-1,TRBV7-2,-,CASSLATQRAEAFF,TGTGCCAGCAGCTTAGCGACACAGAGAGCTGAAGCTTTCTTT
TRBD1,TRBJ1-2,TRBV20-1,-,CSASRTGYGYTF,TGCAGTGCTAGTAGGACAGGCTATGGCTACACCTTC
-,TRBJ2-7,TRBV3-1/TRBV3-2,-,CASSQGGPGQYF,TGTGCCAGCAGCCAGGGGGGGCCAGGGCAGTACTTC
TRBD1,TRBJ1-2,TRBV7-9,few,CASSSRRQGAIGYTF,TGTGCCAGCAGCTCCCGAAGGCAGGGGGCGATAGGCTACACCTTC
-,TRBJ2-7,TRBV6-5,-,CASSYQMVRGSYEQYF,TGTGCCAGCAGTTATCAGATGGTCCGAGGTTCCTACGAGCAGTACTTC
-,TRBJ1-3,TRBV24-1,-,CATSDARGSGNTIYF,TGTGCCACCAGTGATGCCAGGGGTTCCGGAAACACCATATATTTT
TRBD1,TRBJ2-3,TRBV29-1,-,CSVEGLTGASTDTQYF,TGCAGCGTTGAGGGGTTAACAGGGGCTAGCACAGATACGCAGTATTTT
-,TRBJ1-4,TRBV6-5,-,CASSRQGSEKLFF,TGTGCCAGCAGCCGCCAGGGGAGTGAAAAACTGTTTTTT
TRBD2,TRBJ2-5,TRBV5-1,-,CASSLGVLSGGETQYF,TGCGCCAGCAGCTTGGGGGTCCTCTCGGGAGGAGAGACCCAGTACTTC
-,TRBJ1-5,TRBV28,once,CASSLYRGASNQPQHF,TGTGCCAGCAGTTTATATCGTGGGGCCTCCAATCAGCCCCAGCATTTT
-,TRBJ1-6,TRBV6-2/TRBV6-3,-,CASSYSFSGIISPLHF,TGTGCCAGCAGTTACTCGTTTTCGGGAATTATTTCACCCCTCCACTTT
TRBD2,TRBJ2-7,TRBV9,-,CASSVNPSGGNSYEQYF,TGTGCCAGCAGCGTAAACCCTAGCGGGGGGAACTCCTACGAGCAGTACTTC
-,TRBJ1-1,TRBV2,-,CASSSGNTEAFF,TGTGCCAGCAGCTCGGGGAACACTGAAGCTTTCTTT
-,TRBJ2-7,TRBV6-6,-,CASSLTGPREQYF,TGTGCCAGCAGTTTGACAGGTCCCCGGGAGCAGTACTTC
TRBD1,TRBJ1-2,TRBV6-1,-,CASSETSGTGGYGYTF,TGTGCCAGCAGTGAGACATCCGGGACAGGGGGCTATGGCTACACCTTC
TRBD1,TRBJ1-2,TRBV9,-,CASSVGTGLSANYGYTF,TGTGCCAGCAGCGTTGGGACAGGGTTATCCGCTAACTATGGCTACACCTTC
TRBD1,TRBJ2-3,TRBV5-1,-,CASSLFSGQGKGNTQYF,TGCGCCAGCAGCTTGTTTTCGGGACAGGGAAAGGGAAATACGCAGTATTTT
-,TRBJ2-7,TRBV6-5,-,CASRLQARSYEQYF,TGTGCCAGCAGATTACAGGCCCGCTCCTACGAGCAGTACTTC
TRBD2,TRBJ2-5,TRBV5-4,-,CASSYRGGQETQYF,TGTGCCAGCAGCTATCGGGGGGGGCAAGAGACCCAGTACTTC
-,TRBJ2-7,TRBV6-5,-,CASRLAASIYEQYF,TGTGCCAGCAGATTGGCCGCATCGATCTACGAGCAGTACTTC
TRBD2,TRBJ2-1,TRBV6-5,-,CASSYSPGGGNEQFF,TGTGCCAGCAGTTACTCGCCGGGGGGGGGCAATGAGCAGTTCTTC